The table lists the clone carrying this TCR beta chain with many counts. Its cognate antigen is unknown. This specimen comes from a study of neurological immune-mediated disorders. The study, taken as a whole, reports: Phylogenetic grouping assigned the repertoires of 18 of 34 multiple sclerosis patients to a single related-CDR3 cluster, which may represent a signature.

V lost 5 bases to trimming and J lost 6 bases; unmatched junction nucleotides: 11. The CDR3 runs to 16 residues. CDR1 and CDR2 (germline): KGHDR, SFDVKD. Synthesis of cDNA used 5'RACE (with 10-nucleotide random UMIs). TCRdb reprocessed the 5' RACE reads with MiXCR, giving one entry per CDR3 protein. Here the sample spans tens of thousands of distinct CDR3 sequences, 4% to 6% being singletons. Sequenced sample: PBMCs. This sequence originates from a woman aged 30 to 39 with multiple sclerosis. J is TRBJ1-2 and V is TRBV24-1; 10 bases agree with TRBD1. Here the CDR3 DNA reads TGTGCCACCAGTGCCGGGGGACAGGGGAAAAGGAATGGCTACACCTTC. Its protein product is CATSAGGQGKRNGYTF.